A single sample is the source of the 16 T cell receptor beta chains below, sequenced in a study of blood T cells in healthy people across ages (dated by TCRdb to between 2014 and 2017). Receptor amplification or capture employed 5' RACE. Instrument on record: Illumina HiSeq 2500. A second roughly 6 to 11 cycle PCR used a sample-barcoded 5' primer and a J-beta primer mix. TCRdb ran its own pipeline on the public reads, namely fastp trimming at Q25 and MiXCR clone calling, and kept in-frame beta chains. CDR3 protein duplicates are merged, each entry listing the most common genes and DNA. The sample table lists about 670,000 distinct CDR3 sequences, less than 45% of them with a count of one. The ten most abundant clones make up around 30% of the sample. The sequenced material came from blood. These receptors were taken from an older man in good health.

The rearrangement uses TRBV12-5 and TRBJ2-7; TRBD2 might be the D (6 bases). Germline V CDR1 and CDR2: LGHNT, FRNRAP. Trimming left V 0 bases short and J 2 bases short, with 32 bases between. This CDR3 comprises 22 residues. The CDR3 nucleotides read TGTGCTAGTGGTTTGGTAGTCTTGGGGCAGGGCCAAAGTACTAGCAGGGCCTACGAGCAGTACTTC. Translation gives CASGLVVLGQGQSTSRAYEQYF.

This clonotype was recorded a few times. The chain recombines TRBV24-1 with TRBJ2-4; perhaps D is TRBD1 or TRBD2 (5 bases each). There are 17 residues in the CDR3. From germline, CDR1 is KGHDR and CDR2 SFDVKD. The V gene lost 0 bases and the J gene lost 2 bases, with 13 bases spanning the gap. The CDR3 coding sequence is TGTGCCACCAGTGATTTGCTGAAGAGGGACCCCAAAAACATTCAGTACTTC. Protein product: CATSDLLKRDPKNIQYF.

The J gene is TRBJ2-7, the V gene TRBV6-2 or TRBV6-3, with D possibly being TRBD2 (6 bases). The DNA end favors TRBJ2-5, so the J call may be wrong. Germline CDR1 and CDR2: MNHEY and SVGEGT. CDR3 length equals 13 residues. Here the CDR3 DNA reads TGTGCCAGCAGTTACGTGGCGGGGAGGACCCAGTACTTC. Encoded protein: CASSYVAGRTQYF.

The chain carries TRBV7-8 and TRBJ2-3; a possible D gene is TRBD2 (5 bases). CDR1 and CDR2 from the germline V gene are SGHVS and FQNEAQ. V was shortened by 6 bases and J by 2 bases, with 15 bases between the two germline ends. The CDR3 is 15 amino acids. As DNA, the CDR3 is TGTGCCAGCAGACCCGTAACGGGATACACAGATACGCAGTATTTT. It encodes CASRPVTGYTDTQYF.

The genes are TRBV20-1 and TRBJ2-5, with D hard to call. With 4 bases removed from V and 11 bases from J, the gap between germline ends came to 23 bases. Germline V gives CDR1 DFQATT, CDR2 SNEGSKA (reference sequence). The CDR3 has 14 amino acids. DNA of the CDR3: TGCAGTGCTAACATCCAGCGAACACTCAATGAGCAGTACTTC. Its translation is CSANIQRTLNEQYF.

With regard to this clonotype: This may come from a read error, since a much larger clone is one base off. This chain connects TRBV7-9 to TRBJ2-1; the D is unclear. The CDR3 is 15 residues long. The V gene lost 1 base and the J gene lost 9 bases, with 16 bases spanning the gap. The germline V gene has CDR1 SEHNR and CDR2 FQNEAQ (reference sequence). CDR3 sequence (DNA): TGTGCCAGCAGCTTAGAGGTTGGCGGCCACACTGAGCAGTTCTTC. Amino acids: CASSLEVGGHTEQFF. The whole variable domain, filled in from reference TRBV7-9 and TRBJ2-1, reads DTGVSQNPRHKITKRGQNVTFRCDPISEHNRLYWYRQTLGQGPEFLTYFQNEAQLEKSRLLSDRFSAERPKGSFSTLEIQRTEQGDSAMYLCASSLEVGGHTEQFFGPGTRLTVL.

This chain joins TRBV11-2 and TRBJ2-5; no clear D gene. CDR1 is SGHAT, CDR2 FQNNGV, per germline. Trimming cost V 5 bases and J 8 bases, with 9 bases left between them. The CDR3 contains 11 residues. The CDR3 DNA sequence: TGTGCCAGCAGCGTATACGAAACCCAGTACTTC. This gives the protein CASSVYETQYF. Combining the CDR3 with reference TRBV11-2 and TRBJ2-5 gives the whole variable domain EAGVAQSPRYKIIEKRQSVAFWCNPISGHATLYWYQQILGQGPKLLIQFQNNGVVDDSQLPKDRFSAERLKGVDSTLKIQPAKLEDSAVYLCASSVYETQYFGPGTRLLVL.

The J gene is TRBJ1-2, the V gene TRBV19, with 7 bases identical to TRBD1. J lost 2 bases, V lost 7 bases, and 7 bases had no gene match. CDR3 length equals 14 residues. The germline V gene encodes CDR1 LNHDA and CDR2 SQIVND (reference sequence). Written as DNA, the CDR3 is TGTGCCAGTACCCAACCGGGACAGAACTATGGCTACACCTTC. Its protein product is CASTQPGQNYGYTF.

This clonotype has just a few counts. The J gene is TRBJ2-1, the V gene TRBV6-5; TRBD2 aligns across 7 bases. Germline loops: CDR1 MNHEY, CDR2 SVGAGI. With V trimmed by 0 bases and J by 6 bases, 8 bases remained unmatched. The CDR3 extends over 16 amino acids. DNA for the CDR3: TGTGCCAGCAGTTACTCCAGCGGGATCTCAGGCAATGAGCAGTTCTTC. Translating gives CASSYSSGISGNEQFF.

This clonotype was detected a few times. The chain links TRBV9 to TRBJ2-1; 9 bases match TRBD2. CDR1 and CDR2 (germline): SGDLS, YYNGEE. The junction had 10 bases not matched to a gene; V was cut back by 0 bases and J by 0 bases. The CDR3 contains 19 residues. The CDR3 region has the DNA TGTGCCAGCAGCGTAGGAGGACTTAGGACTAGCGACTCCTACAATGAGCAGTTCTTC. Translation gives CASSVGGLRTSDSYNEQFF. Using reference TRBV9 and TRBJ2-1 for the parts outside the CDR3, the full variable domain is DSGVTQTPKHLITATGQRVTLRCSPRSGDLSVYWYQQSLDQGLQFLIQYYNGEERAKGNILERFSAQQFPDLHSELNLSSLELGDSALYFCASSVGGLRTSDSYNEQFFGPGTRLTVL.

The chain is built from TRBV4-3 and TRBJ2-5, with TRBD2 as a possible D gene (6 bases). The germline V gene has CDR1 LGHNA and CDR2 YSLEER. Trimming left V 0 bases short and J 4 bases short, with 12 bases between. The CDR3 extends over 15 amino acids. The CDR3 coding sequence is TGCGCCAGCAGCCAAGATCTCACTAGCATAGAGACCCAGTACTTC. Translating it yields CASSQDLTSIETQYF.

This clonotype came up many times. The rearrangement uses TRBV5-1 and TRBJ2-7; D unclear. With 4 bases removed from V and 3 bases from J, the gap between germline ends came to 14 bases. The CDR3 spans 14 residues. Germline V gene data show CDR1 as SGHRS and CDR2 as YFSETQ. CDR3 sequence (DNA): TGCGCCAGCAGCCCGGAGACCTCCTTCTACGAGCAGTACTTC. Its translation is CASSPETSFYEQYF. Variable domain in full (rest from reference TRBV5-1 and TRBJ2-7): KAGVTQTPRYLIKTRGQQVTLSCSPISGHRSVSWYQQTPGQGLQFLFEYFSETQRNKGNFPGRFSGRQFSNSRSEMNVSTLELGDSALYLCASSPETSFYEQYFGPGTRLTVT.

The chain joins TRBV24-1 to TRBJ2-1, with 7 bases fitting TRBD1. V lost 4 bases, J lost 0 bases, and 8 bases stayed unmatched. This CDR3 has 17 amino acids. Germline CDR1 is KGHDR and CDR2 is SFDVKD. CDR3 loop: CATSEPLTGSSYNEQFF. In nucleotides, the CDR3 is TGTGCCACCAGTGAACCACTGACAGGGAGCTCCTACAATGAGCAGTTCTTC.

The chain recombines TRBV30 with TRBJ2-1; D gene uncertain. Germline V gives CDR1 GTSNPN, CDR2 SVGIG (reference sequence). This CDR3 is built from 11 residues. V lost 4 bases, J lost 7 bases, and 8 bases lay in between. The CDR3 coding sequence is TGTGCCTGGACAGCTAGAAATGAGCAGTTCTTC. Translated: CAWTARNEQFF. The full variable domain, its missing parts supplied by reference TRBV30 and TRBJ2-1, is SQTIHQWPATLVQPVGSPLSLECTVEGTSNPNLYWYRQAAGRGLQLLFYSVGIGQISSEVPQNLSASRPQDRQFILSSKKLLLSDSGFYLCAWTARNEQFFGPGTRLTVL.

CDR3: CASSRGRKGSSYNSPLHF. The CDR3 DNA follows: TGTGCCAGCAGCCGGGGACGGAAGGGTAGCTCCTATAATTCACCCCTCCACTTT. The genes are TRBV3-1 and TRBJ1-6, with D possibly matching TRBD1 (5 bases). Germline V gives CDR1 LGHDT, CDR2 YNNKEL (reference sequence). Trimming took 4 bases from V and 0 from J, leaving 16 bases between them. CDR3 size: 18 residues.

In its sample, this clonotype was seen many times. CDR3 loop: CASSLSQAGPCEQYF. Here the CDR3 DNA reads TGTGCCAGCAGTTTATCTCAAGCGGGGCCCTGTGAGCAGTACTTC. The chain links TRBV27 to TRBJ2-7, with 7 bases identical to TRBD2. With V trimmed by 0 bases and J by 7 bases, 9 bases remained unmatched. CDR3 length: 15 amino acids. Germline V gene sequence: CDR1 MNHEY, CDR2 SMNVEV (reference sequence).